One sample yielded the 16 T cell receptor beta chains listed below, sequenced in a study of T-cell memory formation after mild COVID-19. A single record per CDR3 protein comes from TCRdb applying MiXCR to the 5' RACE reads. The sample carries some 200,000 distinct CDR3 sequences, around 8.8% recorded once. Sample: PBMCs or a T cell subset sorted from them (not recorded which). All receptors derive from a man between 18 and 35 years old who had mild COVID-19 (a few samples of this study predate the infection). Cell type and time point are not known.

The chain couples TRBV30 to TRBJ1-5; maybe TRBD1 (6 bases). The length of the CDR3 is 13 residues. Trimming pared 0 bases from V and 6 bases from J, leaving 9 bases between. The germline V gene encodes CDR1 GTSNPN and CDR2 SVGIG (reference sequence). The CDR3: CAWSVPGVQPQHF. For the CDR3, the DNA is TGTGCCTGGAGTGTACCAGGGGTTCAGCCCCAGCATTTT.

The chain is built from TRBV12-3 or TRBV12-4 and TRBJ1-2; D uncertain. With 2 bases removed from V and 8 bases from J, the gap between germline ends came to 24 bases. There are 17 residues in the CDR3. CDR3 in amino acids: CASSLLPGRRTMGGYTF. The CDR3, as DNA: TGTGCCAGCAGTTTACTCCCCGGGCGGCGGACCATGGGGGGCTACACCTTC.

This clonotype was recorded at least ten times. V is TRBV6-2 or TRBV6-3 and J is TRBJ2-1, with 7 bases lining up with TRBD2. This CDR3 contains 15 residues. Germline trimming cut 0 bases from V and 6 bases from J; bases unmatched to any gene: 5. CDR1 is MNHEY, CDR2 SVGEGT, per germline. In DNA form, the CDR3 reads TGTGCCAGCAGTTACTCGAGTAGCGGGTTCAATGAGCAGTTCTTC. Residues: CASSYSSSGFNEQFF.

In its sample, this clonotype was seen a few times. The V call is TRBV7-9, the J call TRBJ1-2; TRBD1 is a possible D gene (6 bases). Trimming left V 1 base short and J 4 bases short, with 10 bases between. Germline V lookup: CDR1 SEHNR, CDR2 FQNEAQ (reference sequence). This CDR3 spans 14 amino acids. The CDR3 here is CASSLEGVSYGYTF. CDR3 coding DNA: TGTGCCAGCAGCTTAGAGGGGGTTAGCTATGGCTACACCTTC.

This clonotype was seen more than once but under ten times. The CDR3 DNA reads TGTGCCAGCGGGGCGGGCGATGGAGCTTTCTTT. Translated, it gives CASGAGDGAFF. The rearrangement uses TRBV5-6 and TRBJ1-1; a weak D match, TRBD1 (5 bases). V lost 7 bases and J 10 bases, leaving 14 bases between the germline ends. This CDR3 is built from 11 residues. Germline CDR1 and CDR2: SGHDT and YYEEEE.

This clonotype has just a few counts. The genes are TRBV5-1 and TRBJ1-1, with D possibly matching TRBD1 (5 bases). Germline V gene sequence: CDR1 SGHRS, CDR2 YFSETQ. Between the trimmed V and J ends, which lost 0 bases and 7 bases, there was a span of 16 bases. The CDR3 extends over 15 amino acids. CDR3 region: CASSLAGGQGNEAFF. The CDR3 DNA sequence: TGCGCCAGCAGCTTGGCCGGAGGGCAGGGAAATGAAGCTTTCTTT.

This clonotype was found a few times. The chain joins TRBV4-3 to TRBJ1-2; D not resolved. V was clipped by 2 bases and J by 4 bases, with 8 bases between them. This CDR3 region has 13 residues. CDR1 LGHNA and CDR2 YSLEER come from the germline V gene. DNA of the CDR3: TGCGCCAGCAGCCAATCCTCTCTCTATGGCTACACCTTC. Its translation is CASSQSSLYGYTF.

This clonotype was found many times. The chain joins TRBV7-2 to TRBJ2-3, with 7 positions matching TRBD2. The CDR3 covers 15 residues. With 5 bases clipped from V and 3 bases from J, the junction kept 8 bases outside the gene matches. Looked up from germline, CDR1 is SGHTA and CDR2 is FQGNSA. CDR3 loop: CASSPWGGITDTQYF. Written as DNA, the CDR3 is TGTGCCAGCAGCCCGTGGGGGGGAATAACAGATACGCAGTATTTT.

This clonotype was recorded at least ten times. V is TRBV3-1 and J is TRBJ2-3, with 8 bases lining up with TRBD2. V lost 1 base and J lost 1; bases outside the gene matches: 4. This CDR3 spans 16 amino acids. CDR1 is LGHDT, CDR2 YNNKEL, per germline (reference sequence). The CDR3 DNA reads TGTGCCAGCAGCCAAGGGACTAGCCCGGGCACAGATACGCAGTATTTT. Translated, it gives CASSQGTSPGTDTQYF.

The chain joins TRBV20-1 to TRBJ2-7; TRBD2 agrees at 10 bases. Looked up from germline, CDR1 is DFQATT and CDR2 is SNEGSKA (reference sequence). The junction had 11 bases not matched to a gene; V was cut back by 5 bases and J by 7 bases. This CDR3 is built from 14 residues. CDR3 DNA: TGCAGTGCTTTAGCGGGGGGCCCAGGGGAGGAGCAGTACGTC. This gives the protein CSALAGGPGEEQYV.

This rearrangement joins TRBV19 to TRBJ1-6, with 9 bases fitting TRBD1. V lost 7 bases, J lost 7 bases, and 11 bases stayed unmatched. Germline CDR1 reads LNHDA; CDR2 reads SQIVND (reference sequence). The CDR3 is 16 amino acids. The CDR3 is CASTDRTGVENSPLHF. For the CDR3, the DNA is TGTGCCAGTACCGATCGGACAGGGGTTGAAAATTCACCCCTCCACTTT.

This clonotype was counted a few times. The chain uses TRBV20-1 and TRBJ2-7; 13 bases fit TRBD2. Germline assignment: CDR1 DFQATT and CDR2 SNEGSKA (reference sequence). V gave up 0 bases and J gave up 2 bases; unmatched junction bases: 7. The CDR3 has 17 residues. CDR3 sequence: CSARDRLTSGGAYEQYF. CDR3 sequence (DNA): TGCAGTGCTAGAGACCGATTAACTAGCGGGGGGGCCTACGAGCAGTACTTC.

This clonotype appeared a few times. This chain joins TRBV4-3 and TRBJ1-4; a weak D match, TRBD1 (5 bases). The germline V gene encodes CDR1 LGHNA and CDR2 YSLEER. The CDR3 consists of 15 residues. Trimming cost V 0 bases and J 6 bases, with 11 bases left between them. The CDR3 is CASSQEGQPHEKLFF. The CDR3 region has the DNA TGCGCCAGCAGCCAAGAGGGGCAGCCCCATGAAAAACTGTTTTTT.

This clonotype was counted ten times or more. V gene TRBV12-3 or TRBV12-4 combines with J gene TRBJ1-1; a possible D gene is TRBD1 (5 bases). V lost 3 bases and J lost 5, with 16 bases in between. The CDR3 consists of 15 residues. The CDR3 sequence is CASSFPHAGDTEAFF. CDR3 DNA sequence: TGTGCCAGCAGTTTCCCCCACGCGGGGGATACTGAAGCTTTCTTT.

CDR3 in amino acids: CASSLRVLATNEKLFF. The CDR3 region has the DNA TGCGCCAGCAGCTTAAGAGTCCTTGCAACTAATGAAAAACTGTTTTTT. The chain joins TRBV5-1 to TRBJ1-4, with D unresolved. Trimming cost V 2 bases and J 0 bases, with 11 bases left between them. The germline CDR1 and CDR2 sequences are SGHRS and YFSETQ. The CDR3 consists of 16 residues.

This clonotype was recorded many times. This chain links TRBV4-2 with TRBJ2-2, with 13 bases lining up with TRBD2. Trimming at V came to 0 bases and at J to 7 bases, leaving 5 bases not matched to a gene. The germline gives CDR1 LGHNA, CDR2 YNFKEQ. This CDR3 contains 17 residues. CDR3 coding DNA: TGTGCCAGCAGCCAAGATACTAGCGGGGGGGCCGGCGGGGAGCTGTTTTTT. This codes for CASSQDTSGGAGGELFF.